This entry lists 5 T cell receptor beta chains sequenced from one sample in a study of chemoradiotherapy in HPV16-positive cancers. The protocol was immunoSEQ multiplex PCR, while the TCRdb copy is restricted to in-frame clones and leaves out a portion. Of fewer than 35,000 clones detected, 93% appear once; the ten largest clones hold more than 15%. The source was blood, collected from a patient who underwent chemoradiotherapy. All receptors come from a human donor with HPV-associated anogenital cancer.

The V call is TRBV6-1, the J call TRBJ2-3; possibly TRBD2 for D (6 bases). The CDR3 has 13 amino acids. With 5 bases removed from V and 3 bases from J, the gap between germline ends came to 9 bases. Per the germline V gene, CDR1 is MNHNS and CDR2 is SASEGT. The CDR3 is CASSLGGTDTQYF. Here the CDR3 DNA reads TGTGCCAGCAGTCTCGGAGGGACAGATACGCAGTATTTT.

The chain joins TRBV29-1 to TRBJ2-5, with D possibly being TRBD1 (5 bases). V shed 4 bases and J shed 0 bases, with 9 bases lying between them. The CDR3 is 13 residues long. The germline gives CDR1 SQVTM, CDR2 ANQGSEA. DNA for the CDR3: TGCAGCGTTGGGGGCCTGAACCAAGAGACCCAGTACTTC. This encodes CSVGGLNQETQYF.

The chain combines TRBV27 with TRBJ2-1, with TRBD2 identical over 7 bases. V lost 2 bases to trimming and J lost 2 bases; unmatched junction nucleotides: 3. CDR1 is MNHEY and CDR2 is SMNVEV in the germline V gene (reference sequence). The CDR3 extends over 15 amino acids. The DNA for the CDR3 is TGTGCCAGCAGTTTAGCGGGGGAAACCTACAATGAGCAGTTCTTC. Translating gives CASSLAGETYNEQFF.

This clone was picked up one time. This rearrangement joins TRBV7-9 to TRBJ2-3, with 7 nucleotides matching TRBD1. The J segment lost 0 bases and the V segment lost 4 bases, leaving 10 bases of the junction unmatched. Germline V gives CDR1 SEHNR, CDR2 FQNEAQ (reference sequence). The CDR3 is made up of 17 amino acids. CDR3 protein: CASSSLGQSSSTDTQYF. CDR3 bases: TGTGCCAGCAGCTCCCTGGGACAGTCCTCTAGCACAGATACGCAGTATTTT.

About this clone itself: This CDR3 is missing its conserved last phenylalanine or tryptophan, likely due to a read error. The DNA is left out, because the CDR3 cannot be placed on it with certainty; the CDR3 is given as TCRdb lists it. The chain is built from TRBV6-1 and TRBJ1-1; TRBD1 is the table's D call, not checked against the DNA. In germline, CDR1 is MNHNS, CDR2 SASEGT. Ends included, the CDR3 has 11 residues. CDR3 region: CASSDSVDRGL.